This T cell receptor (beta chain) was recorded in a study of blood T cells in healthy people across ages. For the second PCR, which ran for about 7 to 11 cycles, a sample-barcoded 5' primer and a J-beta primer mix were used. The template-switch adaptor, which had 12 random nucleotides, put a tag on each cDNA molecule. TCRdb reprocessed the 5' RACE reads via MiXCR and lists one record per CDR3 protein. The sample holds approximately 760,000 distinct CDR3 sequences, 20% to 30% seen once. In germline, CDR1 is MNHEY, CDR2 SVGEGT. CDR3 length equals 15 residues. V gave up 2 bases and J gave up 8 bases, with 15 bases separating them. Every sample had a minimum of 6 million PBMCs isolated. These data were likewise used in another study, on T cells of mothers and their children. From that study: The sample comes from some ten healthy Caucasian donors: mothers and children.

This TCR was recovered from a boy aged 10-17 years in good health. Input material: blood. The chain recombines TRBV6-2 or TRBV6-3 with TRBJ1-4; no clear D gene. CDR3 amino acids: CASSYVLELGEKLFF. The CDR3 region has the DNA TGTGCCAGCAGTTACGTGTTGGAACTAGGCGAAAAACTGTTTTTT.